Listed here is a single T cell receptor (beta chain). The CDR3 has 13 amino acids. V lost 2 bases and J lost 7; bases outside the gene matches: 1. Germline-derived CDR1 and CDR2 are SGHAT and FQDESV (reference sequence). Per the original data handling: It was from reference gene primer amplification that nucleated cell counts were estimated. Sequencing used immunoSEQ multiplex PCR; TCRdb keeps in-frame clones, though not all of them. The D gene and trimming were derived from the DNA, and the V and J assignments and clone size from that table. The sample comprises about 400,000 clones, roughly 90% of which are singletons, and about 4.3% rests with the top ten. This sample was taken from a study of blood T cell repertoires in COVID-19. Study background: PBMCs, B-cell-depleted T cells, or T cells provided the cDNA or gDNA that made up the material.

Specimen: peripheral blood. This receptor was identified in a woman in her thirties with acute or convalescent COVID-19. The chain recombines TRBV11-1 with TRBJ1-1; 10 nucleotides match TRBD1. The CDR3 loop is CASSLRDRGEAFF. CDR3 DNA: TGTGCCAGCAGCTTAAGGGACAGGGGTGAAGCTTTCTTT.